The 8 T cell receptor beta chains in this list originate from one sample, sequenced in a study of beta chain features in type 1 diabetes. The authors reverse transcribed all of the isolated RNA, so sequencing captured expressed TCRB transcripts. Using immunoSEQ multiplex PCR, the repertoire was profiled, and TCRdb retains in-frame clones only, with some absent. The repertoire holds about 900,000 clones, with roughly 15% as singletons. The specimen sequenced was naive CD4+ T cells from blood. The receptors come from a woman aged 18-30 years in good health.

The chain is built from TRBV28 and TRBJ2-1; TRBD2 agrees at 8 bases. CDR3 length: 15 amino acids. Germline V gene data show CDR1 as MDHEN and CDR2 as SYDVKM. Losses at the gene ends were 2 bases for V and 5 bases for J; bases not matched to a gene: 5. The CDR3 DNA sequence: TGTGCCAGCAGTTTAGCAACTAGCGGCCACAATGAGCAGTTCTTC. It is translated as CASSLATSGHNEQFF.

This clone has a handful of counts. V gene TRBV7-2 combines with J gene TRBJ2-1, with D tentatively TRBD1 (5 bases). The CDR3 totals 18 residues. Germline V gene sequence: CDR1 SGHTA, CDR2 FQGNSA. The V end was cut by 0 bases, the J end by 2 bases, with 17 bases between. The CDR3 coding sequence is TGTGCCAGCAGCTTAGCTTCTCCCAACAGGTTAGCCTACAATGAGCAGTTCTTC. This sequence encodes CASSLASPNRLAYNEQFF.

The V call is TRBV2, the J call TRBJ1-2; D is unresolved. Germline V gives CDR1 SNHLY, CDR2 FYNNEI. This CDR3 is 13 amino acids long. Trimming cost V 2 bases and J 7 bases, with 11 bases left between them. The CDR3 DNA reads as TGTGCCAGCAGTGAACGTCAAGGAGGTGGCTACACCTTC. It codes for CASSERQGGGYTF.

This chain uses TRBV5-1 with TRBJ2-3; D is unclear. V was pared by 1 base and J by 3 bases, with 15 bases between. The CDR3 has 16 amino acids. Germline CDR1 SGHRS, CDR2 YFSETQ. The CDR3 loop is CASSLQQMAKTDTQYF. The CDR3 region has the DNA TGCGCCAGCAGCTTGCAACAGATGGCTAAAACAGATACGCAGTATTTT. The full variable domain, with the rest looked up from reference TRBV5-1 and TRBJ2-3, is KAGVTQTPRYLIKTRGQQVTLSCSPISGHRSVSWYQQTPGQGLQFLFEYFSETQRNKGNFPGRFSGRQFSNSRSEMNVSTLELGDSALYLCASSLQQMAKTDTQYFGPGTRLTVL.

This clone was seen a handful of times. Written as DNA, the CDR3 is TGTGCCAGCAGCTCGGACAGGTACCAGCCCCAGCATTTT. Amino acid sequence: CASSSDRYQPQHF. This chain uses TRBV27 with TRBJ1-5; TRBD1 matches at 7 bases. The germline gives CDR1 MNHEY, CDR2 SMNVEV (reference sequence). V lost 6 bases to trimming and J lost 7 bases; unmatched junction nucleotides: 6. The CDR3 is made up of 13 amino acids.

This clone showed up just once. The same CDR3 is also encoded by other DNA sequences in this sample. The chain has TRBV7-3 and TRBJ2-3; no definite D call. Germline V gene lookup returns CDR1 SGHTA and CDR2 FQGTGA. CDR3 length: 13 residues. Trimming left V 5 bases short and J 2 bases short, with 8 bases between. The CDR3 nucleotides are TGTGCCAGCAGCCCGGCAGCCACAGATACGCAGTATTTT. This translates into CASSPAATDTQYF.

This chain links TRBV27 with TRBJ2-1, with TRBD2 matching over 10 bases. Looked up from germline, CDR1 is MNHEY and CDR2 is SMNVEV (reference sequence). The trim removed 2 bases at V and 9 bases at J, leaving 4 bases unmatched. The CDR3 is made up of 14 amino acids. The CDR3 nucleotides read TGTGCCAGCAGTTTAGCGGGACTAGCGTTTGAGCAGTTCTTC. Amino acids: CASSLAGLAFEQFF.

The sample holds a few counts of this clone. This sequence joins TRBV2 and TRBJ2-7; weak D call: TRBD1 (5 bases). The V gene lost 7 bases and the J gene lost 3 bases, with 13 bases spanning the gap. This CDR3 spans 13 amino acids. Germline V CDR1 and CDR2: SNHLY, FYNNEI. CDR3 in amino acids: CASIGQGVYEQYF. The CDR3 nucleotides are TGTGCCAGCATTGGGCAGGGCGTCTACGAGCAGTACTTC.